The clone carrying this T cell receptor (beta chain) was seen only once. Its matching antigen is unknown. The assay was immunoSEQ multiplex PCR, and TCRdb's table has in-frame clones only and misses some. The sample records 60,000 to 75,000 clones, around 90% being singletons. This sample stems from a study of OX40 agonist ivuxolimab in advanced cancers. Study-level background: Recorded diagnoses for dose-escalation patients were hepatocellular carcinoma, melanoma, renal cell or head and neck cancer. Age averaged around 58 years (range roughly 23 to 90), and more than 80% were male. Points from the study as a whole: CD4+ and CD8+ T cells in blood underwent clonal expansion by week 6 at 0.1 to 3.0 mg/kg. Patients with a partial response at 0.1-3.0 mg/kg had among the lowest clonal expansion.

The specimen was CD4+ or CD8+ T cells sorted from blood, collected in a trial of the OX40 agonist ivuxolimab. The TCR sequence derives from an adult with an advanced solid tumor such as melanoma, head and neck, liver or kidney cancer.

In DNA form, the CDR3 reads TGTGCCAGCAGCTCGGCGGGGACTCTGGGTGAGACCCAGTACTTC. The encoded protein is CASSSAGTLGETQYF. J is TRBJ2-5 and V is TRBV9; D perhaps matches TRBD2 (6 bases). Looked up from germline, CDR1 is SGDLS and CDR2 is YYNGEE. CDR3 length: 15 residues. Trimming pared 4 bases from V and 5 bases from J, leaving 18 bases between.